This T cell receptor beta chain was recorded in a study of T-cell reconstitution after alpha-beta-depleted transplantation in children (dated by TCRdb to 2016 to 2017). At the level of the whole study: T-cell immune reconstitution after TCRalphabeta/CD19-depleted allogeneic hematopoietic cell transplantation in children was quantitatively tracked in the study by means of TCR repertoire profiling.

There are 11 amino acids in the CDR3, from cysteine to phenylalanine inclusive. Only the CDR3 DNA stays, 33 bases, in frame from base 1. According to the germline V gene (reference sequence), CDR1 reads DFQATT and CDR2 reads SNEGSKA. V sheds 4 bases and J sheds 4 bases, leaving 5 bases between their ends. Note on this clonotype: It lacks a known antigen. The sample holds no much larger clone one base away, and base qualities are not on file.

Preparation of the library involved PCR. The data were produced on an Illumina HiSeq 2500. TCR libraries were prepared with molecular barcoding, using unique molecular identifiers to normalize TCRbeta repertoire quantification. The public reads were run again by TCRdb, first through fastp at Q25 and then through MiXCR, and only productive beta chains were kept. All rows with the same CDR3 protein become a single entry with the most common DNA and genes. A total of around 530,000 distinct CDR3 sequences appear in this sample, less than 35% of them only once. Less than 2.5% of the sample belongs to the ten largest clones.

This clonotype was sampled from a human donor who donated a stem cell graft to a child with aplastic anemia. Specimen: PBMCs from the stem cell graft donor, collected from the stem cell graft. This chain joins TRBV20-1 to TRBJ2-1; no confident D gene assignment can be made. The bases are TGCAGTGCTATAGTATACAATGAGCAGTTCTTC. The resulting protein is CSAIVYNEQFF.